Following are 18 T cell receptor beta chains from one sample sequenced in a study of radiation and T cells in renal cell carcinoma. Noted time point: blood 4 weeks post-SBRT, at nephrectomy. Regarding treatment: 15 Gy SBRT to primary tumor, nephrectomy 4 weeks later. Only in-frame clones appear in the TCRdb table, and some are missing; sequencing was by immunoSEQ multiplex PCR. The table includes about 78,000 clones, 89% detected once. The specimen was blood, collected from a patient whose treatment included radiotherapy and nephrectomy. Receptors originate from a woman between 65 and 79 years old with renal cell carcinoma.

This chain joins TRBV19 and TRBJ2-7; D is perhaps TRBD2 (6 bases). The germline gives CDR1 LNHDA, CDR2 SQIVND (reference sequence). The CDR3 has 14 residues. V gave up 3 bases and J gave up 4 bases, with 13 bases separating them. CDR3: CASSMGGRAYEQYF. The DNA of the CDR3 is TGTGCCAGTAGTATGGGAGGCAGAGCTTACGAGCAGTACTTC.

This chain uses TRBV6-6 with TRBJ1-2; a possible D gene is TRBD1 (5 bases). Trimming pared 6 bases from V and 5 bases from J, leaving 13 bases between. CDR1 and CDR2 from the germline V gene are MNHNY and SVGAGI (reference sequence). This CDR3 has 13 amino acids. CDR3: CASRGDASYGYTF. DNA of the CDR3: TGTGCCAGCAGAGGGGACGCTTCTTATGGCTACACCTTC.

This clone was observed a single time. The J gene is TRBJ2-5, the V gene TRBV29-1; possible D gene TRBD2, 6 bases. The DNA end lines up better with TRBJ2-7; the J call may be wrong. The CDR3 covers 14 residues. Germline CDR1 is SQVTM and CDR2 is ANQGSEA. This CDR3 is CSASTSWSSYEQYF. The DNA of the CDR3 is TGCAGCGCCTCTACTAGCTGGAGCTCCTACGAGCAGTACTTC.

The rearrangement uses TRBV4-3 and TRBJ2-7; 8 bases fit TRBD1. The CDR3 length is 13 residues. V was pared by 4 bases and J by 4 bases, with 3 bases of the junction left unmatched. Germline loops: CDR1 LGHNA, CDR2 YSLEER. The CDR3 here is CASSRDRGYEQYF. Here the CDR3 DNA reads TGCGCCAGCAGCCGTGACAGGGGTTACGAGCAGTACTTC.

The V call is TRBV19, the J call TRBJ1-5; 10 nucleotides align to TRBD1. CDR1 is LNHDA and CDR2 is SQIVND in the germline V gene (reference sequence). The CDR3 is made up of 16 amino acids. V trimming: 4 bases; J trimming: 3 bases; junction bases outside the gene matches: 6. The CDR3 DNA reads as TGTGCCAGTAGTAGAGACAGGGGGCCACCCAATCAGCCCCAGCATTTT. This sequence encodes CASSRDRGPPNQPQHF.

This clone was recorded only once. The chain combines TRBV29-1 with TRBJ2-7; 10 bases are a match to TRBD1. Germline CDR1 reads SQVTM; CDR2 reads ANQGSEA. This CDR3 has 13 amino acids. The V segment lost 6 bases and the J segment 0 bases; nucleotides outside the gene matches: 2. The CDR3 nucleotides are TGCAGCGTCGGACAGGGGGTCTCCTACGAGCAGTACTTC. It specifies CSVGQGVSYEQYF.

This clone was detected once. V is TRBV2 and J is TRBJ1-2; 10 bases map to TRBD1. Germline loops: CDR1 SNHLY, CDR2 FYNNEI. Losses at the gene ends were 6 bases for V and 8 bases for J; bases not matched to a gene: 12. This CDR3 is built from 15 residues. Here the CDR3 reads CASSEPTGQGRGYTF. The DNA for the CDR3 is TGTGCCAGCAGCGAACCCACGGGACAGGGGAGAGGCTACACCTTC.

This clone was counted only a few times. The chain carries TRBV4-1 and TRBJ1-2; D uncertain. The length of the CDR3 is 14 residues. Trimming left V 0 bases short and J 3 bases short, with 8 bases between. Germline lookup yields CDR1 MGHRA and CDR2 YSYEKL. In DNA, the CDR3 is TGCGCCAGCAGCCAAGAAGTCACAGACTATGGCTACACCTTC. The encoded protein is CASSQEVTDYGYTF.

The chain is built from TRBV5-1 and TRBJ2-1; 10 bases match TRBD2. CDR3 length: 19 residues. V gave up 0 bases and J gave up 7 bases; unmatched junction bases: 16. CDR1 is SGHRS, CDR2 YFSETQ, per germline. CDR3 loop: CASSLAEQGASGGANEQFF. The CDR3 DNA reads TGCGCCAGCAGCTTGGCCGAGCAGGGGGCAAGCGGGGGGGCGAATGAGCAGTTCTTC.

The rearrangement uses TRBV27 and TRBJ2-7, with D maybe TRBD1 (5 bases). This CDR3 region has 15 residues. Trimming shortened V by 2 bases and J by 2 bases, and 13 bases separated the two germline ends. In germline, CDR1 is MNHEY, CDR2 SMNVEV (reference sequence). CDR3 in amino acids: CASSLGAQFPYEQYF. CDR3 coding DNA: TGTGCCAGCAGTTTAGGGGCACAGTTTCCCTACGAGCAGTACTTC.

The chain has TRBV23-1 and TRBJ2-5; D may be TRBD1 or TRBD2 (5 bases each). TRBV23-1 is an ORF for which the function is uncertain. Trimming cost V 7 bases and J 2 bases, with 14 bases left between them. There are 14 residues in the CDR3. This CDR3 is CASTRGGEQETQYF. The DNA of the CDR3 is TGCGCCAGCACCCGGGGCGGCGAACAAGAGACCCAGTACTTC.

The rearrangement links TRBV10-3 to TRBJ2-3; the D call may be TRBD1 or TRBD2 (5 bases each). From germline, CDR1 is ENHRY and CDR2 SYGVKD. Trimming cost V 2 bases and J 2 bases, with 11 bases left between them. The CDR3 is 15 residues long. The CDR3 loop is CAISERRGPTDTQYF. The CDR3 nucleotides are TGTGCCATCAGTGAGCGACGGGGACCCACAGATACGCAGTATTTT.

The CDR3 region has the DNA TGTGCCAGCAGTGAAGCCAGCGGCGGGGGGCATAATTCACCCCTCCACTTT. It is translated as CASSEASGGGHNSPLHF. V is TRBV6-1 and J is TRBJ1-6; perhaps TRBD1 as D (6 bases). CDR1 and CDR2 (germline): MNHNS, SASEGT. The length of the CDR3 is 17 residues. V was pared by 0 bases and J by 5 bases, with 14 bases between.

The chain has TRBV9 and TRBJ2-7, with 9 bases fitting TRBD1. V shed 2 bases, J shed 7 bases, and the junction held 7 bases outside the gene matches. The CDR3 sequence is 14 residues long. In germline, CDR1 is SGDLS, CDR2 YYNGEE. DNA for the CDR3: TGTGCCAGCAGCGTCACACAGGGGGCAGGGGAGCAGTACTTC. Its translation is CASSVTQGAGEQYF.

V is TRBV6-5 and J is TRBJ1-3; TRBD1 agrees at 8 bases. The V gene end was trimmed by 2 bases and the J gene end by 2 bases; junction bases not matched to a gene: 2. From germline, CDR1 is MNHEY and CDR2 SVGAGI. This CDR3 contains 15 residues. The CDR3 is CASSYLTGAGNTIYF. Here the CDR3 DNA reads TGTGCCAGCAGTTACCTGACAGGGGCTGGAAACACCATATATTTT.

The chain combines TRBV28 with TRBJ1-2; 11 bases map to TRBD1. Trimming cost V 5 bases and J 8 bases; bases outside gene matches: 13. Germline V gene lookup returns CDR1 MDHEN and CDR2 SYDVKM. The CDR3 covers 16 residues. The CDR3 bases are TGTGCCAGCAGTACCCCGATCGGACAGGGGGCGCGGGGCTACACCTTC. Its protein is CASSTPIGQGARGYTF.

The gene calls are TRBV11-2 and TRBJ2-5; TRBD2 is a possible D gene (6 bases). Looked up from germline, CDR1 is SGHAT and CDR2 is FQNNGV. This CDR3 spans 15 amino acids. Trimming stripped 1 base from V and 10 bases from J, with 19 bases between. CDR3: CASSLVGGAPKNQYF. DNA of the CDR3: TGTGCCAGCAGCTTAGTGGGCGGGGCCCCGAAGAACCAGTACTTC.

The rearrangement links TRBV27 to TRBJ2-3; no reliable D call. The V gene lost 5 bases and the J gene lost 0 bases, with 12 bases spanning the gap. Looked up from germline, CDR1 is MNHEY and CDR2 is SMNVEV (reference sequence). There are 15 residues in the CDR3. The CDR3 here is CASSLTSLSTDTQYF. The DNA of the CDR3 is TGTGCCAGCAGTCTAACATCCCTCAGCACAGATACGCAGTATTTT.